A selection of T cell receptor beta chains follows, all from one sample in a study of blood T cell repertoires in COVID-19. TCRdb's table, derived via immunoSEQ multiplex PCR, lists solely in-frame clones and lacks some. The data contain over 150,000 clones, 85% to 90% of them singletons. The specimen was peripheral blood. The receptor set was obtained from a man aged 40-55 years with active or convalescent COVID-19. CDR3s include the opening cysteine and the closing phenylalanine or tryptophan. A D gene is named only where the DNA matches it firmly. The size field is filled for only some rows; it gives once, few, many or a size class.

cdr3_aa	cdr3_nt	clone_size	d_call	v_call	j_call	cdr3_length
CASSLGGTGDEKLFF	TGCGCCAGCAGCTTGGGTGGGACAGGGGACGAAAAACTGTTTTTT	-	TRBD1	TRBV5-1	TRBJ1-4	15
CATSDPGVYGYTF	TGTGCCACCAGTGATCCGGGGGTCTATGGCTACACCTTC	-	-	TRBV24-1	TRBJ1-2	13
CASSPTAGSYNEQFF	TGTGCCAGCAGTCCCACGGCGGGGTCCTACAATGAGCAGTTCTTC	-	-	TRBV7-2	TRBJ2-1	15
CASSLHTYGYTF	TGTGCCAGCAGTCTTCACACCTATGGCTACACCTTC	few	-	TRBV12-3/TRBV12-4	TRBJ1-2	12
CASSFRGNTIYF	TGTGCCAGCAGCTTCAGAGGAAACACCATATATTTT	-	-	TRBV7-2	TRBJ1-3	12
CASRLVKRAGDATNEKLFF	TGTGCAAGTCGCTTAGTGAAAAGGGCAGGGGATGCAACTAATGAAAAACTGTTTTTT	few	-	TRBV12-2	TRBJ1-4	19
CASSRVTASGNTIYF	TGTGCCAGTAGTAGAGTGACAGCCTCTGGAAACACCATATATTTT	-	-	TRBV19	TRBJ1-3	15
CASSNQMESPGNTIYF	TGTGCCAGCAGCAATCAGATGGAGTCCCCTGGAAACACCATATATTTT	-	-	TRBV7-6	TRBJ1-3	16
CASSQDPIAIGELFF	TGTGCCAGCAGCCAAGATCCCATAGCGATCGGGGAGCTGTTTTTT	-	-	TRBV4-2	TRBJ2-2	15
CASSLSVQTDTQYF	TGCGCCAGCAGCTTGAGCGTTCAAACAGATACGCAGTATTTT	-	-	TRBV5-1	TRBJ2-3	14
CASSQPGTGLEAFF	TGTGCCAGCAGTCAACCCGGGACAGGGCTTGAAGCTTTCTTT	-	TRBD1	TRBV6-2/TRBV6-3	TRBJ1-1	14
CANAPGQGPLNQPQHF	TGCGCCAATGCACCGGGACAGGGGCCACTTAATCAGCCCCAGCATTTT	few	TRBD1	TRBV10-1	TRBJ1-5	16
CASRPTPYNEQFF	TGTGCCAGCAGACCAACACCCTACAATGAGCAGTTCTTC	-	-	TRBV28	TRBJ2-1	13
CASSPQGQLNTEAFF	TGTGCCAGCAGTCCGCAGGGACAGCTCAACACTGAAGCTTTCTTT	-	TRBD1	TRBV28	TRBJ1-1	15
CASGLGEVYEQYF	TGTGCTAGTGGTTTGGGCGAAGTTTACGAGCAGTACTTC	-	-	TRBV12-5	TRBJ2-7	13
CASSETGWGSDTQYF	TGTGCCAGCAGCGAAACAGGGTGGGGTTCAGATACGCAGTATTTT	-	-	TRBV7-2	TRBJ2-3	15